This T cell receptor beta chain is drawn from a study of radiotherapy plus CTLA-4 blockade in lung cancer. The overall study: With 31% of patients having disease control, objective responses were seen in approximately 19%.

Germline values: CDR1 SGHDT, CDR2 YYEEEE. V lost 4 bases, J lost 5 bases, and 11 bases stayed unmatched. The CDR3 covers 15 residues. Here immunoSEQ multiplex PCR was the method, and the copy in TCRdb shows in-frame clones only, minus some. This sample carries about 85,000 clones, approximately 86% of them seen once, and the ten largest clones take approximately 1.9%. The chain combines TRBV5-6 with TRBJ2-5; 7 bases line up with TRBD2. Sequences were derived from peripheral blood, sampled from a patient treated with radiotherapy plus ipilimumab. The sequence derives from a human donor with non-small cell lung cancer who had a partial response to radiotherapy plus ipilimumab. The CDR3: CASSGPGLTSETQYF. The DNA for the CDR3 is TGTGCCAGCAGCGGGCCGGGACTAACCTCGGAGACCCAGTACTTC.